What follows are 24 T cell receptor beta chains derived from one specimen sequenced in a study of blood T cells in healthy people across ages. Sample-barcoded 5' priming and a J-beta primer mix drove a second PCR of about 6 to 11 cycles. From the 5' RACE reads, TCRdb called clonotypes with MiXCR, one entry per CDR3 protein. The sample lists around 1.7 million distinct CDR3 sequences, 28% occurring once. The sequencing input was blood. The receptors shown here come from a woman under 40 in good health.

The V gene is TRBV20-1, the J gene TRBJ2-3, with 9 bases identical to TRBD2. Germline-derived CDR1 and CDR2 are DFQATT and SNEGSKA (reference sequence). This CDR3 comprises 17 residues. With V trimmed by 3 bases and J by 5 bases, 15 bases remained unmatched. The CDR3 loop reads CSASTSSGRFPVDTQYF. The CDR3 DNA is TGCAGTGCTAGCACGTCCAGCGGGAGGTTCCCGGTAGATACGCAGTATTTT.

This sequence joins TRBV20-1 and TRBJ2-7, with 9 bases fitting TRBD1. V lost 0 bases to trimming and J lost 4 bases; unmatched junction nucleotides: 7. CDR1 is DFQATT, CDR2 SNEGSKA, per germline (reference sequence). The CDR3 length is 15 residues. The CDR3 loop is CSARDDGQGIYEQYF. Here the CDR3 DNA reads TGCAGTGCTAGAGATGACGGACAGGGGATATACGAGCAGTACTTC.

Concerning this clonotype: The germline gene is not matched at one end of the junction; a read error may be the cause. This sequence joins TRBV20-1 and TRBJ2-3; tentative D call: TRBD1 (6 bases). Germline V lookup: CDR1 DFQATT, CDR2 SNEGSKA (reference sequence). This CDR3 is built from 12 residues. The DNA of the CDR3 is TGCAGCGCTAATGTGCAGGGGGATACGCAGTATTTT. This sequence encodes CSANVQGDTQYF.

The rearrangement links TRBV5-5 to TRBJ1-4; D not certain. Germline loops: CDR1 SGHKS, CDR2 YYEKEE (reference sequence). The CDR3 is 14 amino acids. V dropped 2 bases and J dropped 3 bases, with 8 bases sitting between them. The CDR3 sequence is CASSFYSANEKLFF. CDR3 sequence (DNA): TGTGCCAGCAGCTTCTATTCGGCTAATGAAAAACTGTTTTTT. Filled out from reference TRBV5-5 and TRBJ1-4, the complete variable domain reads DAGVTQSPTHLIKTRGQQVTLRCSPISGHKSVSWYQQVLGQGPQFIFQYYEKEERGRGNFPDRFSARQFPNYSSELNVNALLLGDSALYLCASSFYSANEKLFFGSGTQLSVL.

This rearrangement joins TRBV5-4 to TRBJ2-1; tentatively, D is TRBD2 (7 bases). The CDR3 covers 15 residues. Germline CDR1 is SGHNT and CDR2 is YYREEE (reference sequence). With 2 bases removed from V and 6 bases from J, the gap between germline ends came to 15 bases. The DNA of the CDR3 is TGTGCCAGCAGCTTCACGGGGGGCCTAGGCAATGAGCAGTTCTTC. Translation gives CASSFTGGLGNEQFF.

There are a few counts of this clonotype. The chain has TRBV7-2 and TRBJ2-1; D perhaps matches TRBD1 (5 bases). CDR1 SGHTA and CDR2 FQGNSA come from the germline V gene. The CDR3 consists of 12 residues. V was shortened by 3 bases and J by 13 bases, with 13 bases between the two germline ends. CDR3: CASSFNPGKQFF. CDR3 bases: TGTGCCAGCAGCTTTAACCCAGGGAAACAGTTCTTC.

The chain has TRBV12-3 or TRBV12-4 and TRBJ1-2; D might be TRBD1 (6 bases). The CDR3 totals 13 residues. V lost 8 bases and J lost 6, with 16 bases in between. The CDR3 nucleotides read TGTGCCAGCGGCGGACAGACTTTTGATGGCTACACCTTC. It is translated as CASGGQTFDGYTF.

The V call is TRBV7-9, the J call TRBJ2-7; TRBD1 matches 7 bases. CDR1 and CDR2 from the germline V gene are SEHNR and FQNEAQ (reference sequence). CDR3 length: 16 amino acids. J was trimmed by 2 bases and V by 5 bases; bases with no gene match: 12. CDR3 DNA: TGTGCCAGCAGCATAACAACAGGGGACCACCCCTACGAGCAGTACTTC. This encodes CASSITTGDHPYEQYF.

This rearrangement joins TRBV7-2 to TRBJ2-1; unclear D gene. Trimming pared 2 bases from V and 0 bases from J, leaving 11 bases between. The CDR3 contains 16 residues. The germline gives CDR1 SGHTA, CDR2 FQGNSA. This CDR3 is CASSLHDRSSYNEQFF. The CDR3 coding sequence is TGTGCCAGCAGCTTACATGACCGCAGCTCCTACAATGAGCAGTTCTTC.

The chain carries TRBV7-2 and TRBJ1-5; D is unclear. The CDR3 covers 13 residues. V was cut by 3 bases and J by 5 bases, with 8 bases left in between. Germline V gene data show CDR1 as SGHTA and CDR2 as FQGNSA. CDR3 nucleotides: TGTGCCAGCAGCTTCGAATTATATCAGCCCCAGCATTTT. It yields the protein CASSFELYQPQHF.

This clonotype has more than one count but fewer than ten. As DNA, the CDR3 is TGTGCCAGCAGTGCCAAGAGGGGAACTGAAGCTTTCTTT. The encoded protein is CASSAKRGTEAFF. This chain uses TRBV6-4 with TRBJ1-1, with D maybe TRBD1 (5 bases). Trimming cost V 4 bases and J 5 bases, with 11 bases left between them. The germline CDR1 and CDR2 sequences are MRHNA and SNTAGT. The CDR3 totals 13 residues.

Points on this clonotype: Just one base apart from a much larger clone, this may be a read error. This chain uses TRBV7-9 with TRBJ2-3; perhaps TRBD1 as D (5 bases). With 3 bases removed from V and 2 bases from J, the gap between germline ends came to 9 bases. This CDR3 region has 14 residues. Germline CDR1 reads SEHNR; CDR2 reads FQNEAQ (reference sequence). The CDR3 sequence is CASSLTANTDTQYF. The CDR3 DNA reads as TGTGCCAGCAGCTTGACAGCTAACACAGATACGCAGTATTTT. The full variable domain, completed using reference TRBV7-9 and TRBJ2-3, is DTGVSQNPRHKITKRGQNVTFRCDPISEHNRLYWYRQTLGQGPEFLTYFQNEAQLEKSRLLSDRFSAERPKGSFSTLEIQRTEQGDSAMYLCASSLTANTDTQYFGPGTRLTVL.

This chain uses TRBV29-1 with TRBJ2-3; 7 positions match TRBD2. CDR3 length equals 12 residues. CDR1 and CDR2 (germline): SQVTM, ANQGSEA. Trimming removed 8 bases from V and 4 bases from J; junction bases left unmatched: 6. This CDR3 is CSPPRGADTQYF. The CDR3 DNA reads as TGCAGCCCCCCCCGGGGGGCAGATACGCAGTATTTT.

The rearrangement uses TRBV2 and TRBJ1-2, with D unresolved. The V end was cut by 7 bases, the J end by 2 bases, with 8 bases between. CDR1 is SNHLY and CDR2 is FYNNEI in the germline V gene. This CDR3 is 12 amino acids long. CDR3 coding DNA: TGTGCCAGCAAGGGAATGAACTATGGCTACACCTTC. Translation gives CASKGMNYGYTF.

This clonotype was observed a few times. The CDR3 region is CASSLVGGDHNEQFF. Here the CDR3 DNA reads TGTGCCAGCAGTTTAGTGGGGGGGGACCACAATGAGCAGTTCTTC. This sequence joins TRBV28 and TRBJ2-1, with TRBD2 identical over 7 bases. The germline gives CDR1 MDHEN, CDR2 SYDVKM. V was clipped by 2 bases and J by 5 bases; unmatched bases: 6. This CDR3 is 15 amino acids long.

The chain recombines TRBV14 with TRBJ1-2; D is unresolved. The CDR3 is 13 amino acids. Germline CDR1 reads SGHDN; CDR2 reads FVKESK. The V end was cut by 0 bases, the J end by 5 bases, with 7 bases between. The CDR3 DNA reads as TGTGCCAGCAGCCAAGACCTTAAATATGGCTACACCTTC. It is translated as CASSQDLKYGYTF.

The CDR3: CSVEVRTDKYYGYTF. CDR3 nucleotide sequence: TGCAGCGTTGAAGTGCGGACGGACAAATACTATGGCTACACCTTC. This chain links TRBV29-1 with TRBJ1-2; D perhaps matches TRBD1 (5 bases). This CDR3 is built from 15 residues. CDR1 is SQVTM and CDR2 is ANQGSEA in the germline V gene. V dropped 1 base and J dropped 3 bases, with 15 bases sitting between them.

In its sample, this clonotype was seen many times. V usage is TRBV12-3 or TRBV12-4 and J usage is TRBJ2-5, with D perhaps matching TRBD2 (6 bases). Trimming stripped 6 bases from V and 5 bases from J, with 16 bases between. The length of the CDR3 is 14 residues. The CDR3 region has the DNA TGTGCCAGCAGCCACATCGGGGACTTTGAGACCCAGTACTTC. Translation: CASSHIGDFETQYF.

This clonotype was found a few times. The CDR3 spells CASSYSRMGGKGPGETQYF. The CDR3, as DNA: TGTGCCAGCAGTTACTCGAGAATGGGAGGTAAAGGGCCCGGGGAGACCCAGTACTTC. The chain links TRBV6-5 to TRBJ2-5, with D maybe TRBD2 (6 bases). The V end was cut by 0 bases, the J end by 5 bases, with 25 bases between. The CDR3 extends over 19 amino acids. Germline V gene lookup returns CDR1 MNHEY and CDR2 SVGAGI.

This clonotype was seen more than once but under ten times. The chain couples TRBV7-3 to TRBJ2-1; D is possibly TRBD1 or TRBD2 (6 bases each). V shed 5 bases and J shed 8 bases, with 13 bases lying between them. The V gene's germline CDR1 is SGHTA and CDR2 FQGTGA. The CDR3 loop spans 13 amino acids. Here the CDR3 reads CASSQGGRDEQFF. The CDR3 coding sequence is TGTGCCAGCAGCCAAGGGGGGCGTGATGAGCAGTTCTTC. The complete variable domain, with remaining parts taken from reference TRBV7-3 and TRBJ2-1, reads GAGVSQTPSNKVTEKGKYVELRCDPISGHTALYWYRQSLGQGPEFLIYFQGTGAADDSGLPNDRFFAVRPEGSVSTLKIQRTERGDSAVYLCASSQGGRDEQFFGPGTRLTVL.

On this clonotype itself: This clone may be a read error of a much larger clone one base away. CDR3 in amino acids: CSVEYEGAWHYGYTF. In nucleotides, the CDR3 is TGCAGCGTTGAATATGAGGGGGCGTGGCACTATGGCTACACCTTC. The J gene is TRBJ1-2, the V gene TRBV29-1, with TRBD1 matching over 7 bases. The CDR3 runs to 15 residues. The V and J ends lost 2 bases and 3 bases, in that order; junction bases with no gene match: 9. The V gene's germline CDR1 is SQVTM and CDR2 ANQGSEA. Looking up the rest from reference TRBV29-1 and TRBJ1-2 gives the full variable domain: SAVISQKPSRDICQRGTSLTIQCQVDSQVTMMFWYRQQPGQSLTLIATANQGSEATYESGFVIDKFPISRPNLTFSTLTVSNMSPEDSSIYLCSVEYEGAWHYGYTFGSGTRLTVV.

Concerning this clonotype itself: Mismatch with germline at one junction end may stem from a read error. The chain joins TRBV5-1 to TRBJ1-2; 10 nucleotides align to TRBD1. Germline V gives CDR1 SGHRS, CDR2 YFSETQ. The CDR3 is made up of 16 amino acids. CDR3 coding DNA: TGCGCCAGCAGCTTTACTACCGGGACAGGGGCCTATGACTACACCTTC. Encoded protein: CASSFTTGTGAYDYTF.

This chain links TRBV10-3 with TRBJ2-3; D gene uncertain. Trimming removed 3 bases from V and 4 bases from J, with 8 bases in between. This CDR3 region has 13 residues. Germline lookup yields CDR1 ENHRY and CDR2 SYGVKD. Here the CDR3 DNA reads TGTGCCATCAGTGAAAGGTCCTCAGATACGCAGTATTTT. It yields the protein CAISERSSDTQYF.

The CDR3 is CASSLDIHTDTQYF. CDR3 DNA sequence: TGCGCCAGCAGCTTGGATATACACACAGATACGCAGTATTTT. V usage is TRBV5-1 and J usage is TRBJ2-3; unclear D gene. The V end was cut by 0 bases, the J end by 2 bases, with 7 bases between. CDR3 length: 14 residues. CDR1 is SGHRS, CDR2 YFSETQ, per germline.